Presented here are 10 T cell receptor beta chains from one specimen sequenced in a study of cytomegalovirus exposure and HLA in healthy donors. Vbeta (60) and Jbeta (13) primers were used in the PCR. This table comes from immunoSEQ multiplex PCR, and its TCRdb copy is limited to in-frame clones, with some not included. The sample has fewer than 150,000 clones; roughly three quarters are singletons. The sample taken for sequencing was PBMCs. These receptors all stem from a man between 25 and 39 years old in good health and CMV-seronegative.

This clone was recorded a few times. Written as DNA, the CDR3 is TGTGCCAGCAGTTACTCGTCCGGGGGCGGGAGAGCTTTCTTT. The encoded protein is CASSYSSGGGRAFF. This chain links TRBV6-5 with TRBJ1-1, with D maybe TRBD1 (6 bases). The CDR3 spans 14 residues. Germline V gene sequence: CDR1 MNHEY, CDR2 SVGAGI. V lost 0 bases, J lost 10 bases, and 15 bases lay in between.

This clone was detected only once. This chain joins TRBV28 and TRBJ1-4; D may be TRBD1 (5 bases). V dropped 1 base and J dropped 7 bases, with 25 bases sitting between them. Germline CDR1 and CDR2: MDHEN and SYDVKM. CDR3 length: 19 amino acids. Here the CDR3 DNA reads TGTGCCAGCAGTTTATTACGCGGGGCGATAGATGCTCGAGTTGAAAAACTGTTTTTT. The encoded protein is CASSLLRGAIDARVEKLFF.

The chain is built from TRBV9 and TRBJ2-1; 9 bases agree with TRBD2. Germline V gene sequence: CDR1 SGDLS, CDR2 YYNGEE. The CDR3 has 17 amino acids. V lost 0 bases and J lost 1; bases outside the gene matches: 5. The CDR3 reads CASSVGMGLASYNEQFF. The CDR3 nucleotides read TGTGCCAGCAGCGTAGGCATGGGACTAGCATCCTACAATGAGCAGTTCTTC.

This clone was counted only a few times. V usage is TRBV5-1 and J usage is TRBJ1-2; tentatively, D is TRBD1 (5 bases). V was clipped by 4 bases and J by 8 bases, with 15 bases between them. Germline V gene sequence: CDR1 SGHRS, CDR2 YFSETQ. There are 13 residues in the CDR3. The CDR3 bases are TGCGCCAGCAGCGCAGACGGGAGGGGAGGCTACACCTTC. Amino acid sequence: CASSADGRGGYTF.

The sample holds one count of this clone. The chain carries TRBV5-1 and TRBJ2-1, with D tentatively TRBD2 (6 bases). V gave up 0 bases and J gave up 3 bases, with 10 bases separating them. The CDR3 has 15 amino acids. Germline V gene lookup returns CDR1 SGHRS and CDR2 YFSETQ. CDR3 in DNA: TGCGCCAGCAGCTTGGTAGGGACTGGCTACAATGAGCAGTTCTTC. Protein sequence: CASSLVGTGYNEQFF.

This chain uses TRBV7-5 with TRBJ2-1; TRBD2, as called in the table, went unchecked against the DNA. TRBV7-5 has pseudogene status. The CDR3 is made up of 19 amino acids. The CDR3 DNA reads TGTGCCAGAAGCCAAACAAGGACTAGCACTAACGAGGCCTACAATGAGCAGTTCTTC. As protein: CARSQTRTSTNEAYNEQFF.

This chain connects TRBV6-1 to TRBJ2-6; 7 nucleotides match TRBD1. There are 15 residues in the CDR3. J was trimmed by 1 base and V by 4 bases; bases with no gene match: 1. From germline, CDR1 is MNHNS and CDR2 SASEGT. In DNA, the CDR3 is TGTGCCAGCAGTGGGACAGGTTCTGGGGCCAACGTCCTGACTTTC. The encoded protein is CASSGTGSGANVLTF.

The chain recombines TRBV28 with TRBJ1-4, with TRBD1 matching over 9 bases. Germline V gives CDR1 MDHEN, CDR2 SYDVKM. V shed 9 bases and J 6 bases; nucleotides not matched to a gene: 5. The CDR3 sequence is 13 residues long. The CDR3 spells CASSTGGHEKLFF. The CDR3 DNA sequence: TGTGCCAGTTCGACAGGGGGTCATGAAAAACTGTTTTTT.

The CDR3: CAISASLSTNEKLFF. The CDR3 nucleotides read TGTGCCATCAGTGCCAGTCTGTCAACTAATGAAAAACTGTTTTTT. This chain connects TRBV10-3 to TRBJ1-4, with D unclear. V lost 4 bases and J 0 bases, leaving 9 bases between the germline ends. This CDR3 spans 15 amino acids. CDR1 is ENHRY, CDR2 SYGVKD, per germline.

The rearrangement links TRBV28 to TRBJ2-7; D possibly corresponds to TRBD1 (7 bases). CDR1 and CDR2 (germline): MDHEN, SYDVKM. Trimming shortened V by 1 base and J by 2 bases, and 21 bases separated the two germline ends. The CDR3 extends over 18 amino acids. Here the CDR3 reads CASSLYVGGGRPAYEQYF. Written as DNA, the CDR3 is TGTGCCAGCAGTTTATACGTTGGAGGGGGCCGCCCAGCCTACGAGCAGTACTTC.